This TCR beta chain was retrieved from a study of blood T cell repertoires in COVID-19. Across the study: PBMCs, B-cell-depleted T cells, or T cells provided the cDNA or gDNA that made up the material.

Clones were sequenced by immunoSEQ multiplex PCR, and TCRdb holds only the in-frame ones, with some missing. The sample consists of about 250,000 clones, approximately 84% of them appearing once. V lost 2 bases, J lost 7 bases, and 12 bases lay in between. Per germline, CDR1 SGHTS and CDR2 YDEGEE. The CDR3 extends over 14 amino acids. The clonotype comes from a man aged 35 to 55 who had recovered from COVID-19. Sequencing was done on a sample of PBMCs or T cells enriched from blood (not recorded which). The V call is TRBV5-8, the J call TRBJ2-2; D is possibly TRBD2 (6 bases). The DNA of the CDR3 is TGTGCCAGCAGCTTTACTAGCAGGGTCGGGGAGCTGTTTTTT. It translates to CASSFTSRVGELFF.